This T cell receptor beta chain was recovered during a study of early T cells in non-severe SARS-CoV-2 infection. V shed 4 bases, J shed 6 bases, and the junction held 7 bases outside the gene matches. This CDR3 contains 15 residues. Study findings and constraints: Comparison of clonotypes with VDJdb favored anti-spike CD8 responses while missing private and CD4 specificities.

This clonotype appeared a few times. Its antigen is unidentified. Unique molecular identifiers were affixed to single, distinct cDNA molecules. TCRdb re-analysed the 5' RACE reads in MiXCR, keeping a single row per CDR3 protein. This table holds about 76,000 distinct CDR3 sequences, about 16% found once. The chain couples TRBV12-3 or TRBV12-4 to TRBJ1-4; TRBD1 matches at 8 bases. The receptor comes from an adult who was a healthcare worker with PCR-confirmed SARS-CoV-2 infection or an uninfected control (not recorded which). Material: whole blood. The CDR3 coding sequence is TGTGCCAGCAGTTCGAGGACAGGGAGGGATGAAAAACTGTTTTTT. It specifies CASSSRTGRDEKLFF.